This TCR beta chain comes out of a study of CD8+ T cells in alopecia areata. This CDR3 has 15 amino acids. With 3 bases clipped from V and 5 bases from J, the junction kept 7 bases outside the gene matches. The germline CDR1 and CDR2 sequences are SGDLS and YYNGEE. Extracted RNA was reverse transcribed, and the resulting cDNA served as sequencing template. TCRdb's copy holds only in-frame clones and misses some; the assay was immunoSEQ multiplex PCR. The data show 95,000 to 100,000 clones, 50% to 75% seen once. Specified treatment: oral pan-JAK inhibitor, 5-10 mg twice daily. The sequencing used CD8+ T cells sorted from blood, collected at week 4, from a patient treated with tofacitinib. The TCR was taken from a human donor with alopecia areata. The chain is built from TRBV9 and TRBJ1-2; TRBD1 agrees at 10 bases. The CDR3 DNA reads as TGTGCCAGCAGCGATCGACAGGGGGCTGGGTATGGCTACACCTTC. It yields the protein CASSDRQGAGYGYTF.